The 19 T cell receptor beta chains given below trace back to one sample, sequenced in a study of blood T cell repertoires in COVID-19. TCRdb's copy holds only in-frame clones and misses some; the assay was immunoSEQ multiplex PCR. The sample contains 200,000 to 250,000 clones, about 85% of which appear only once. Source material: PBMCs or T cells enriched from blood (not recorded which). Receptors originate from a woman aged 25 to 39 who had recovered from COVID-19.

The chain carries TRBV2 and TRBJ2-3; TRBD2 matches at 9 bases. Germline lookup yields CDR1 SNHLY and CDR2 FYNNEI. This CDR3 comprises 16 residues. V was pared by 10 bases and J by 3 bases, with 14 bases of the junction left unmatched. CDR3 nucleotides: TGTGCCACCTCGAGGCGGGGGGGCCACCTGACAGATACGCAGTATTTT. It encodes CATSRRGGHLTDTQYF.

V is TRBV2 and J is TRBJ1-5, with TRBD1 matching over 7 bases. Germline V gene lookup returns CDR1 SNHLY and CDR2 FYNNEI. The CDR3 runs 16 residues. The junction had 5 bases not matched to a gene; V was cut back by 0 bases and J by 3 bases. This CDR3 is CASSEAGQSLNQPQHF. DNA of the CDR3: TGTGCCAGCAGTGAAGCGGGACAGTCCCTCAATCAGCCCCAGCATTTT.

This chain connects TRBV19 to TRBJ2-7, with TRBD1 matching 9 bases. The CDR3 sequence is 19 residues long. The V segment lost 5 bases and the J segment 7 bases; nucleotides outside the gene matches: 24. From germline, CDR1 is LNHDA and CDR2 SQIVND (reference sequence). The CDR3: CASSSLGGQGPTAYNEQYF. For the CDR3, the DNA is TGTGCCAGTAGTTCCCTGGGGGGACAGGGTCCAACGGCGTATAATGAGCAGTACTTC.

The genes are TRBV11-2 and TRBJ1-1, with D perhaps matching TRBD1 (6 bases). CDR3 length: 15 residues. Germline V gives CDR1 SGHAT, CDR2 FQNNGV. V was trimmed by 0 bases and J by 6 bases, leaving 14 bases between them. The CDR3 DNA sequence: TGTGCCAGCAGCTTAGAGGGGCAGGGGCGGCCTGAAGCTTTCTTT. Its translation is CASSLEGQGRPEAFF.

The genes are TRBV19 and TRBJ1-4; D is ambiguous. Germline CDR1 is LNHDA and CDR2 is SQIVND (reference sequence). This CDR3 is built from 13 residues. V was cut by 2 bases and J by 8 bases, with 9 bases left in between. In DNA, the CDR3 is TGTGCCAGTAGTATAAAACGCGGCGAAAAACTGTTTTTT. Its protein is CASSIKRGEKLFF.

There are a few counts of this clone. The DNA of the CDR3 is TGTGCCAGCAGTCCCCGGGACAGGGGGTTGCAGCCCCAGCATTTT. The encoded protein is CASSPRDRGLQPQHF. The chain recombines TRBV19 with TRBJ1-5; 11 bases align to TRBD1. Looked up from germline, CDR1 is LNHDA and CDR2 is SQIVND (reference sequence). The ends lost 9 bases at V and 7 bases at J; junction bases unmatched: 11. The CDR3 has 15 residues.

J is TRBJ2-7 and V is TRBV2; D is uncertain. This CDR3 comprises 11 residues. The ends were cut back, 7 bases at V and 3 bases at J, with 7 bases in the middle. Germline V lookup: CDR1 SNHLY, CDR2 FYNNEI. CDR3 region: CASTYRYEQYF. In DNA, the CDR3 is TGTGCCAGCACCTACCGCTACGAGCAGTACTTC.

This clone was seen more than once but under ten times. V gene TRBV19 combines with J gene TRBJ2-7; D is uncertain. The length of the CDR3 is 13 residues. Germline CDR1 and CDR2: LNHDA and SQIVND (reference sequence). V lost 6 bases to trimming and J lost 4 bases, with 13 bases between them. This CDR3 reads CASSLYIEYEQYF. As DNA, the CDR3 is TGTGCCAGTAGCTTATATATAGAGTACGAGCAGTACTTC.

CDR3 bases: TGTGCCAGCAGCCAAGATTGGAAGGCAGGCCCCTACGAGCAGTACTTC. As protein: CASSQDWKAGPYEQYF. The chain joins TRBV14 to TRBJ2-7; D call uncertain. This CDR3 region has 16 residues. Germline values: CDR1 SGHDN, CDR2 FVKESK. With 0 bases removed from V and 2 bases from J, the gap between germline ends came to 14 bases.

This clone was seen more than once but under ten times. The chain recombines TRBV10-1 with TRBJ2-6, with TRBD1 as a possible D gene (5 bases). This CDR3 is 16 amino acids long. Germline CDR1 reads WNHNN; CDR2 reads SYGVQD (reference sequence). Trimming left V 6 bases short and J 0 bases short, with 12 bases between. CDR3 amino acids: CASRTTESSGANVLTF. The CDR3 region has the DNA TGCGCCAGCAGGACGACAGAAAGCTCTGGGGCCAACGTCCTGACTTTC.

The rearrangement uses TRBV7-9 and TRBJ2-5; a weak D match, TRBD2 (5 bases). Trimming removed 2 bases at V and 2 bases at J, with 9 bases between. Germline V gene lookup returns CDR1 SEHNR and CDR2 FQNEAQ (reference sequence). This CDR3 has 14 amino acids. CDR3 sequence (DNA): TGTGCCAGCAGCTTAACAGCGGAACAAGAGACCCAGTACTTC. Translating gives CASSLTAEQETQYF.

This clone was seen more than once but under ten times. The CDR3 here is CASSQHSGRNTGELFF. CDR3 bases: TGTGCCAGCAGCCAACATAGCGGACGGAACACCGGGGAGCTGTTTTTT. The chain uses TRBV3-1 (or the pseudogene TRBV3-2) and TRBJ2-2; TRBD2 is a possible D gene (6 bases). CDR1 and CDR2 (germline): LGHDT, YNNKEL (reference sequence). The CDR3 runs to 16 residues. V was trimmed by 2 bases and J by 1 base, leaving 11 bases between them.

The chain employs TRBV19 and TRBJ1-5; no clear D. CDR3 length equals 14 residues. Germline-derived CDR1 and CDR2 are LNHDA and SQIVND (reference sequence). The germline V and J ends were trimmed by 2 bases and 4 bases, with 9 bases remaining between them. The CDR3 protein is CASSIRRGNQPQHF. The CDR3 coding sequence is TGTGCCAGTAGTATAAGGCGCGGGAATCAGCCCCAGCATTTT.

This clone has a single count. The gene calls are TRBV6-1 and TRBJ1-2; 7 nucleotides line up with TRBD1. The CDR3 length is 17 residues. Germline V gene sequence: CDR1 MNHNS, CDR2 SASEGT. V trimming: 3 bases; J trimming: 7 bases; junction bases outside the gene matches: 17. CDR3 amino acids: CASSDAALGAGGSGYTF. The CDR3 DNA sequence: TGTGCCAGCAGTGATGCGGCATTAGGGGCAGGGGGGTCTGGCTACACCTTC.

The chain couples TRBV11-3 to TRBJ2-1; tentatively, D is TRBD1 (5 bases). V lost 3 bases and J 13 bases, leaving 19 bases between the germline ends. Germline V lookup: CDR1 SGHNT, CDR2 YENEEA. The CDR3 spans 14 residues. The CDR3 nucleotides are TGTGCCAGCAGCTTGAGCGCAGGGTCAGGTCTTCAGTTCTTC. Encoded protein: CASSLSAGSGLQFF.

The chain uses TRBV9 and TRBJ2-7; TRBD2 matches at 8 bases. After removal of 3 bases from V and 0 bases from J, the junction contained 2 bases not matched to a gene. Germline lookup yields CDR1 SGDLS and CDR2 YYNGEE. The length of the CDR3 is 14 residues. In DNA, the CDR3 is TGTGCCAGCAGCGCGGGGGGGAGCTCCTACGAGCAGTACTTC. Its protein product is CASSAGGSSYEQYF.

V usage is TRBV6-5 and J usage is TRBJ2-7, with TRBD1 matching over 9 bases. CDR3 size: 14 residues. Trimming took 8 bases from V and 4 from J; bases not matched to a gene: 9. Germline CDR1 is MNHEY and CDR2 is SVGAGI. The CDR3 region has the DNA TGTGCCAGCTATGTGAGGGGGACAGGGTACGAGCAGTACTTC. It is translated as CASYVRGTGYEQYF.

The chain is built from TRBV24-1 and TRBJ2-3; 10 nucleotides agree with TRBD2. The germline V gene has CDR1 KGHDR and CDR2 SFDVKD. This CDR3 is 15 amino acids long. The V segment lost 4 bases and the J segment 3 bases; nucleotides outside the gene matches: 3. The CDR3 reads CATSEAGGLTDTQYF. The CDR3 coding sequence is TGTGCCACCAGTGAAGCGGGGGGGCTGACAGATACGCAGTATTTT.

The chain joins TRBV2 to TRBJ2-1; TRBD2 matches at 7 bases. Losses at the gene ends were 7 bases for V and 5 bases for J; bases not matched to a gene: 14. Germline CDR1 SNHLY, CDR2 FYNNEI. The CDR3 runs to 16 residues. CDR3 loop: CASTGVGLAVNNEQFF. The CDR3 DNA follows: TGTGCCAGCACTGGGGTGGGGCTAGCGGTCAACAATGAGCAGTTCTTC.